Detailed here is one TCR beta chain. Trimming stripped 3 bases from V and 4 bases from J, with 8 bases between. Per germline, CDR1 LNHDA and CDR2 SQIVND (reference sequence). The CDR3 sequence is 13 residues long. The record originates from a study of blood T cell repertoires in COVID-19. Study information: Some COVID-19 samples were acute and others convalescent; all came from the United States, Italy and Spain. PBMCs, B-cell-depleted T cells, or T cells were the source of the cDNA or gDNA that made up the material.

How the authors handled the data: Estimation of nucleated cell counts was performed using reference gene primer amplification. Produced via immunoSEQ multiplex PCR; TCRdb's table is partial and in-frame only. From that table come the V and J calls and clone size; the DNA was used to work out D and trimming. The sample comprises roughly 200,000 clones, over 75% of which are singletons, and roughly 3.5% rests with the top ten. Material for sequencing was peripheral blood. This chain connects TRBV19 to TRBJ2-3, with TRBD2 as a possible D gene (6 bases). The receptor was derived from a man aged 60-69 years with acute or convalescent COVID-19. The CDR3 DNA is TGTGCCAGTAGTATCGGGGGTGCAGATACGCAGTATTTT. Translation: CASSIGGADTQYF.